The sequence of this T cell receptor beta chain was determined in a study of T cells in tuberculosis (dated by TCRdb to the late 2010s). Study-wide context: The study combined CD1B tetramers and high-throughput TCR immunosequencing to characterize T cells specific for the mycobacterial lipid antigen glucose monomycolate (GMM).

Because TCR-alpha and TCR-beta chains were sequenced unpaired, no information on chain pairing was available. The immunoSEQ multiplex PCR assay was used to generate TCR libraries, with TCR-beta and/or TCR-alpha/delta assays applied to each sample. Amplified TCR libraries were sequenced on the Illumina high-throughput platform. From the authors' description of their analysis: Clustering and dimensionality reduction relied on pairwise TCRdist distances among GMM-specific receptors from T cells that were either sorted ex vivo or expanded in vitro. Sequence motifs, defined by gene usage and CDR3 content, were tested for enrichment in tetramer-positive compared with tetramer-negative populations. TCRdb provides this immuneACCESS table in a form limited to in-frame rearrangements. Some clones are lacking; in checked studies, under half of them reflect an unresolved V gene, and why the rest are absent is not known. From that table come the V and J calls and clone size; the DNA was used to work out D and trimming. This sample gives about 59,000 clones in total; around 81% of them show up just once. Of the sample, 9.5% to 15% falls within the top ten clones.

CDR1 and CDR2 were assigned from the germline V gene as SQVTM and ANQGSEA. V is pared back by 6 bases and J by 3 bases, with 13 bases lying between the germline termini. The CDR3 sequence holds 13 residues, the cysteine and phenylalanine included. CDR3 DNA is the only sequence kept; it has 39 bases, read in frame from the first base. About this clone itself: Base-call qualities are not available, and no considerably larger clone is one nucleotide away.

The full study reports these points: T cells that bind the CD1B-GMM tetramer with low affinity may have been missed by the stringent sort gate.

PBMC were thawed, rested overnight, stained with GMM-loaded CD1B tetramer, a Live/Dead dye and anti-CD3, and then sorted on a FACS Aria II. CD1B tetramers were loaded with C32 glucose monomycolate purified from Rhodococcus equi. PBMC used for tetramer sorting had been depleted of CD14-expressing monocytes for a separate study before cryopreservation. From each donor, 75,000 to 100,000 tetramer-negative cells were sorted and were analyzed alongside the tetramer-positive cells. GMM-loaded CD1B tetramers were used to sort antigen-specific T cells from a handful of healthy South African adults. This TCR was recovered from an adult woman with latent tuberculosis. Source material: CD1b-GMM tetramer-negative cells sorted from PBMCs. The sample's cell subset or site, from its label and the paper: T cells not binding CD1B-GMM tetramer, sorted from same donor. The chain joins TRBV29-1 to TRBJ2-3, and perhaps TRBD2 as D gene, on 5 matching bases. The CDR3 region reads CSVPGVRTDTQYF. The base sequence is TGCAGCGTCCCCGGGGTAAGGACAGATACGCAGTATTTT.